These 5 T cell receptor beta chains share one sample of origin, sequenced in a study of T cells in Graves' hyperthyroidism and ophthalmopathy. Using RNA transcripts as the source, TCR beta CDR3 regions were amplified. HTBI primers drove first-round RT-PCR of the TCR CDR3. In TCRdb, the multiplex PCR reads were re-called with MiXCR into one record per CDR3 protein. The table shows around 260,000 distinct CDR3 sequences, with less than 30% occurring only once. Sample: blood. The receptors derive from a man aged 35-49 years with Graves' hyperthyroidism that later progressed to Graves' ophthalmopathy.

The chain uses TRBV6-1 and TRBJ1-3; a weak D match, TRBD1 (6 bases). Per germline, CDR1 MNHNS and CDR2 SASEGT. V lost 6 bases and J 0 bases, leaving 15 bases between the germline ends. The CDR3 consists of 16 residues. CDR3 sequence reads: CASSETGTLSGNTIYF. DNA for the CDR3: TGTGCCAGCAGCGAGACAGGCACCCTCTCTGGAAACACCATATATTTT.

The chain combines TRBV28 with TRBJ1-1; D is undetermined. The V and J ends lost 6 bases and 1 base respectively, with 12 bases between them. The CDR3 spans 14 residues. CDR1 and CDR2 from the germline V gene are MDHEN and SYDVKM. The CDR3, as DNA: TGTGCCAGCAGCTTAACGGTGGCGAACACTGAAGCTTTCTTT. Its protein is CASSLTVANTEAFF.

This clonotype came up many times. The rearrangement joins TRBV28 to TRBJ1-1; possibly TRBD1 for D (5 bases). Trimming cost V 1 base and J 11 bases, with 11 bases left between them. CDR3 length equals 12 residues. Germline V gene lookup returns CDR1 MDHEN and CDR2 SYDVKM. CDR3: CASSLSGRGAFF. CDR3 bases: TGTGCCAGCAGTTTATCTGGCCGGGGGGCTTTCTTT.

Ten or more counts support this clonotype. The chain recombines TRBV5-1 with TRBJ1-3, with D maybe TRBD1 (6 bases). The CDR3 extends over 15 amino acids. V dropped 4 bases and J dropped 4 bases, with 15 bases sitting between them. The germline CDR1 and CDR2 sequences are SGHRS and YFSETQ. The CDR3 DNA sequence: TGCGCCAGCAGCCCAAGGGGGGAGCCCGGAAACACCATATATTTT. Its translation is CASSPRGEPGNTIYF.

This clonotype was seen a handful of times. The V gene is TRBV27, the J gene TRBJ2-5; maybe TRBD2 (5 bases). The CDR3 has 15 amino acids. Looked up from germline, CDR1 is MNHEY and CDR2 is SMNVEV (reference sequence). Trimming removed 2 bases at V and 5 bases at J, with 15 bases between. This CDR3 reads CASSLAAGLRETQYF. CDR3 coding DNA: TGTGCCAGCAGTTTAGCGGCGGGCCTAAGGGAGACCCAGTACTTC.